Listed here is a single TCR beta chain. This clone was seen many times. The target of this receptor is not known. Base qualities are not recorded, but no much larger clone differs from it by a single base. This entry belongs to a study of T cells after posttransplantation cyclophosphamide (dated by TCRdb to between 2015 and 2016). Study-level background: T cell repertoire reconstitution was tracked by TRB sequencing after myeloablative bone marrow transplantation in which posttransplantation cyclophosphamide was used as GVHD prophylaxis. Samples from about 33 PTCy-treated patients, along with samples from 16 of their related bone marrow donors, underwent antigen receptor sequencing. TRB sequencing was performed on blood from all 35 or so PTCy patients with 1-year posttransplant specimens. TRB sequencing was also done on up to 3 additional blood samples from 2 to 5.2 years after transplant in 3 patients, and on pretransplant blood from several patients. Because TRA and TRB clonality correlated tightly in several samples, later TCR analyses were limited to TRB. Public TRB sequences were checked against a database of over 3,500 sequences associated with responses to pathogens, tumor antigens, self-antigens and alloantigens. The study at large found these results: The TRB repertoires of T cells infiltrating skin or GI tract showed only limited overlap with the TRB repertoires of T cells in blood. Donor-recipient similarity was low at 1-2 months but rose over the first year, and later blood repertoires were often dominated by donor CD8+ memory clones. Across a few dozen patients, TRB clonality was highly associated with recipient CMV seropositivity and CMV reactivation, and diversity in PTCy patients was similar to diversity in CNI/methotrexate controls.

Peripheral blood samples were provided by related bone marrow donors on the day of marrow donation. Peripheral blood and bone marrow mononuclear cells were isolated by Ficoll-Hypaque density centrifugation and cryopreserved. From the cysteine through the phenylalanine, the CDR3 covers 13 amino acids. The retained sequence is limited to the CDR3, 39 bases, with the frame set at the first base. The CDR1 and CDR2 encoded by the germline V gene are MNHEY and SVGEGT. The germline V end is reduced by 10 bases and the J end by 4 bases; junction bases left unmatched: 9. Genomic DNA was the input for TRB sequencing, which was run either with the immunoSEQ assay at survey resolution or with the hsTCRB kit. Turning to the authors' computational methods: Initial read processing used immunoSEQ software, and repertoire analyses used the LymphoSeq R package. For each TRB dataset, clonality was calculated as 1 minus normalized Shannon entropy, and the Gini coefficient was computed as well. Phenotypes of unsorted samples were inferred by mapping TRB sequences from sorted subsets of the recipient or donor onto the same recipient's unsorted samples. Drawn from immuneACCESS, this table holds only the in-frame rearrangements with V and J called that TCRdb kept. Clones are partly lost; checked studies trace under half to an unresolved V gene and leave the rest unexplained. From that table come the V and J calls and clone size; the DNA was used to work out D and trimming. This sample has some 40,000 clones, none of them a singleton. The leading ten clones occupy 5.9% of the sample.

Sequences were obtained from PBMCs. Rearrangement joined TRBV6-2 or TRBV6-3 to TRBJ2-7; TRBD2 fits 8 bases in the junction. The receptor was isolated from a man aged 25-40 years in good health and a related stem cell transplant donor. This receptor carries the CDR3 CATPAGGPYEQYF. The bases are TGTGCCACCCCGGCGGGGGGCCCTTACGAGCAGTACTTC.